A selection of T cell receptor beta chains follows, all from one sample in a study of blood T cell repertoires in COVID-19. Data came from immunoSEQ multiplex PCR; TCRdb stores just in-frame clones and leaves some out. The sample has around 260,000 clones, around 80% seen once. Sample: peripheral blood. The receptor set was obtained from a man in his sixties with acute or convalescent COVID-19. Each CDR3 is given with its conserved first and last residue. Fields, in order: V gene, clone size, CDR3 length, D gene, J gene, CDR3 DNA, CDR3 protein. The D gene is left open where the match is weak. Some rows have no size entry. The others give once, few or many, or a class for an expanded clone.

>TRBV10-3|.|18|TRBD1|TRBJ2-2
TGTGCCGGCCGCACCGGGACAGGGGGACCTAGTGCCACCGGGGAGCTGTTTTTT
CAGRTGTGGPSATGELFF
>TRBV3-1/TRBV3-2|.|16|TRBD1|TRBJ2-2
TGTGCCAGCAGCCACTGGGACAGACAGAACACCGGGGAGCTGTTTTTT
CASSHWDRQNTGELFF
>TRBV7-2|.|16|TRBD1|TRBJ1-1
TGTGCCAGCAGCTCGCCCCCAGGGGGCATAGGGGTTAGAGCTTTCTTT
CASSSPPGGIGVRAFF
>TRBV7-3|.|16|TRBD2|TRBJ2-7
TGTGCCAGCAGCTTAGTCCCTAGCGGCTATTCCTACGAGCAGTACTTC
CASSLVPSGYSYEQYF
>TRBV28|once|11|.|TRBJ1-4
TGTGCCACCGGAGCTCGGGGAAAACTGTTTTTT
CATGARGKLFF
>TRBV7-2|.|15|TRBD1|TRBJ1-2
TGTGCCAGCAGCTTAGGGACAGGGCGGAATTATGGCTACACCTTC
CASSLGTGRNYGYTF
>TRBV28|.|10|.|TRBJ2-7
TGTGCCAGCAGCCAATACGAGCAGTACTTC
CASSQYEQYF
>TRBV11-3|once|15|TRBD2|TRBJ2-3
TGTGCCAGCAGTCCGGGACTAGGTCTCGCAGATACGCAGTATTTT
CASSPGLGLADTQYF
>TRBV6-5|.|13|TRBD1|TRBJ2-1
TGTGCCAGCAGAGGACAGGTCTACAATGAGCAGTTCTTC
CASRGQVYNEQFF
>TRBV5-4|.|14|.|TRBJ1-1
TGTGCCAGCAGCCGAGGACAGTCGAACACTGAAGCTTTCTTT
CASSRGQSNTEAFF
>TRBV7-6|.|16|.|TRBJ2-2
TGTGCCAGCAGCCCCCGGACTGGAGAGGGCACCGGGGAGCTGTTTTTT
CASSPRTGEGTGELFF
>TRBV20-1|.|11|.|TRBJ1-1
TGCAGTGCTAGGACCCTGGAGGAGGCTTTCTTT
CSARTLEEAFF
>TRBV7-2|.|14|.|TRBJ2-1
TGTGCCAGCAGCTTAGCGGGAGTAGGCAATGAGCAGTTCTTC
CASSLAGVGNEQFF
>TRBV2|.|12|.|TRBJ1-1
TGTGCCAGCAGCGGCGGGAGCACTGAAGCTTTCTTT
CASSGGSTEAFF
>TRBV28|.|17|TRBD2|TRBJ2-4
TGTGCCAGCAGTTCGTGGGGTAGCGGGAGGGAACAAAACATTCAGTACTTC
CASSSWGSGREQNIQYF
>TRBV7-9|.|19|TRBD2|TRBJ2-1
TGTGCCAGCAGCTTAGGGACTAGCGGGACCCTCGGCTCCTACAATGAGCAGTTCTTC
CASSLGTSGTLGSYNEQFF
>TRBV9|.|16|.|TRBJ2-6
TGTGCCAGCAGCGTAGGGCAGGGATCTGGGGCCAACGTCCTGACTTTC
CASSVGQGSGANVLTF
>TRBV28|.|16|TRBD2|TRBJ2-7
TGTGCCAGCAGGCGGACTAGCGTATCAATCTCCTACGAGCAGTACTTC
CASRRTSVSISYEQYF
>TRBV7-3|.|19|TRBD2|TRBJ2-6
TGTGCCAGCAGCTTAAAGGGACTAGCCGACAGCTCTGGGGCCAACGTCCTGACTTTC
CASSLKGLADSSGANVLTF
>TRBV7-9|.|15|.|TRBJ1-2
TGTGCCAGCACCTTAAGGGAACAGGGTAACTATGGCTACACCTTC
CASTLREQGNYGYTF
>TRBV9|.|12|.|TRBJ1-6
TGTGCCAGCAGCGTTCAGTTTTCACCCCTCCACTTT
CASSVQFSPLHF
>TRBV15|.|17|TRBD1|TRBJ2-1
TGTGCCACCAGCAGAGGGCCGGGACAGGGAAGAGGAAATGAGCAGTTCTTC
CATSRGPGQGRGNEQFF
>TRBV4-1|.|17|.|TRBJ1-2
TGCGCCAGCAGCCAAGGGGCCTGGGGGCAGTCCCTTCGAGGCTACACCTTC
CASSQGAWGQSLRGYTF
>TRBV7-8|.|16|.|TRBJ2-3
TGTGCCAGCAGCTTAGAAGGGGATAGAAGCACAGATACGCAGTATTTT
CASSLEGDRSTDTQYF
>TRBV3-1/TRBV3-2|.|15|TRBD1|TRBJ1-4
TGTGCCAGCAGCCACTCGGACAGGGCTAATGAAAAACTGTTTTTT
CASSHSDRANEKLFF
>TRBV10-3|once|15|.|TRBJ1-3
TGTGCCATCAGCCCCACAGGGTCAGCTGGAAACACCATATATTTT
CAISPTGSAGNTIYF